This T cell receptor beta chain was profiled in a study of blood T cell repertoires in COVID-19. The wider study: Sources were T cells, B-cell-depleted T cells, or PBMCs; the material itself was cDNA or gDNA.

V was pared by 1 base and J by 3 bases, with 7 bases between. CDR1 is KGHSH and CDR2 is LQKENI in the germline V gene. This CDR3 is 13 amino acids long. Methods used by the authors: Estimation of nucleated cell counts was performed using reference gene primer amplification. TCRdb's copy holds only in-frame clones and misses some; the assay was immunoSEQ multiplex PCR. That table is the source of V, J and clone size, and D and trimming were worked out from the DNA. The data hold approximately 330,000 clones, with approximately 90% observed a single time. Sequenced: peripheral blood. This rearrangement joins TRBV18 to TRBJ2-7; the D is unclear. The source is a man aged 30-40 years with COVID-19, enrolled during active disease. The CDR3 DNA follows: TGTGCCAGCTCACCACGCGATGGCTACGAGCAGTACTTC. It translates to CASSPRDGYEQYF.